These T cell receptor beta chains were read from a single sample in a study of monozygotic twins with inflammatory bowel disease. Following a re-call of the 5' RACE reads, TCRdb has one entry per CDR3 protein and lacks DNA. In total, the table holds a few hundred thousand distinct CDR3 sequences. What was sequenced was blood. The source is a human donor with ulcerative colitis or Crohn's disease, or a healthy co-twin of an affected twin (not recorded which). Both conserved end residues are part of each CDR3.

j_gene | v_gene | len | CDR3aa
TRBJ2-7 | TRBV14 | 14 | CASSQDWLAYEQYF
TRBJ2-2 | TRBV7-9 | 16 | CASSGNRATDTGELFF
TRBJ2-1 | TRBV2 | 15 | CASRSEAGEYNEQFF
TRBJ1-6 | TRBV5-6 | 16 | CASSLRYGSYNSPLHF
TRBJ2-1 | TRBV28 | 15 | CASSFAGGQYNEQFF
TRBJ1-4 | TRBV6-5 | 12 | CASSYSGGKLFF
TRBJ2-2 | TRBV7-9 | 15 | CASSLASHNTGELFF
TRBJ2-7 | TRBV4-2 | 15 | CASSLTEMSSYEQYF
TRBJ2-5 | TRBV11-2 | 18 | CASSLGGGTGDKGQTQYF
TRBJ1-5 | TRBV7-2 | 14 | CASSLTVGNQPQHF
TRBJ2-2 | TRBV12-3/TRBV12-4 | 16 | CASSPWTGAPTGELFF
TRBJ1-1 | TRBV7-8 | 17 | CASSQGTAGQPNTEAFF
TRBJ2-7 | TRBV11-2 | 14 | CASSFSSGDYEQYF
TRBJ1-3 | TRBV12-3/TRBV12-4 | 16 | CASSVPGQPSGNTIYF
TRBJ2-7 | TRBV19 | 16 | CASSPLAGGSSYEQYF
TRBJ2-2 | TRBV7-3 | 16 | CASSPYSRTEPGELFF
TRBJ2-5 | TRBV20-1 | 15 | CSARAAVGAGETQYF
TRBJ2-1 | TRBV5-1 | 14 | CASSLVAGSDEQFF
TRBJ1-1 | TRBV6-2/TRBV6-3 | 14 | CASRSQITNTEAFF
TRBJ1-1 | TRBV12-3/TRBV12-4 | 12 | CASSHPNTEAFF
TRBJ2-7 | TRBV6-2/TRBV6-3 | 15 | CASSYYQGWSYEQYF
TRBJ2-4 | TRBV5-1 | 16 | CASSLPTGNSKNIQYF
TRBJ2-3 | TRBV3-1 | 11 | CASRRTDMQYF
TRBJ2-5 | TRBV7-2 | 12 | CASSSIKETQYF
TRBJ2-1 | TRBV29-1 | 15 | CSVNQLGMAYNEQFF
TRBJ2-2 | TRBV7-9 | 12 | CASSPLSGELFF
TRBJ1-1 | TRBV12-3/TRBV12-4 | 15 | CASTDSFLENTEAFF
TRBJ2-5 | TRBV20-1 | 13 | CSARGSYQETQYF
TRBJ2-1 | TRBV9 | 18 | CASSPRGLGQVVYNEQFF
TRBJ2-7 | TRBV6-2/TRBV6-3 | 17 | CASTRDRGSPSSYEQYF
TRBJ2-5 | TRBV2 | 15 | CASRMGQGISKTQYF
TRBJ1-5 | TRBV7-2 | 15 | CASSSTQGIGQPQHF
TRBJ2-5 | TRBV11-2 | 19 | CASSSGDRFASGMQETQYF
TRBJ2-5 | TRBV29-1 | 12 | CSGGQIQETQYF
TRBJ1-6 | TRBV2 | 14 | CASIYRRPNSPLHF
TRBJ2-3 | TRBV20-1 | 17 | CSLTRGLAGGPDDTQYF
TRBJ2-4 | TRBV11-1 | 15 | CASSLRGQGVNIQYF
TRBJ1-2 | TRBV30 | 13 | CAWSVLGQRPGNF
TRBJ2-7 | TRBV6-5 | 16 | CASSYSRGGSMIGQYF
TRBJ2-5 | TRBV9 | 14 | CASSERGDWETQYF
TRBJ1-4 | TRBV5-1 | 14 | CASSKTGQNEKLFF
TRBJ2-7 | TRBV4-2 | 15 | CASSHVGGTSGEQYF
TRBJ2-2 | TRBV7-9 | 14 | CASSRSRDTGELFF
TRBJ1-5 | TRBV20-1 | 11 | CSARDQQPQHF
TRBJ1-2 | TRBV3-1 | 12 | CASSQDTRGYTF
TRBJ2-1 | TRBV25-1 | 16 | CASRTGLAGVNNEQFF
TRBJ1-6 | TRBV5-4 | 18 | CASSLVTGGASYNSPLHF
TRBJ2-1 | TRBV18 | 16 | CASSGTGARGYSEQFF
TRBJ2-1 | TRBV2 | 15 | CASSDSGGQYNEQFF
TRBJ2-7 | TRBV28 | 14 | CASTTPGLSYEQYF
TRBJ1-4 | TRBV30 | 16 | CAWSEPYTATNEKLFF
TRBJ1-1 | TRBV4-1 | 14 | CASSPRTERSEAFF
TRBJ2-7 | TRBV20-1 | 11 | CSASLVGEQYF
TRBJ2-2 | TRBV20-1 | 17 | CSAGRGTSGTPTGELFF
TRBJ2-7 | TRBV12-3/TRBV12-4 | 15 | CASSFRAGGFYEQYF
TRBJ1-2 | TRBV7-3 | 15 | CASSSPEEGNYGYTF
TRBJ2-1 | TRBV19 | 14 | CASQGTGSYNEQFF
TRBJ1-4 | TRBV27 | 12 | CASRGLSEKLFF